This passage covers 7 T cell receptor beta chains from one sample sequenced in a study of early T cells in non-severe SARS-CoV-2 infection. TCRdb reprocessed the 5' RACE reads with MiXCR, giving one entry per CDR3 protein. The table records tens of thousands of distinct CDR3 sequences, more than 6.5% of them present only once. Here the sequenced sample was whole blood, taken at baseline. The receptors come from an adult who was a healthcare worker with PCR-confirmed SARS-CoV-2 infection or an uninfected control (not recorded which).

This clonotype was picked up many times. This sequence joins TRBV12-2 and TRBJ1-5. TRBV12-2 is a pseudogene locus. This CDR3 contains 12 residues. CDR3 sequence reads: CASRLAVKPQHF. CDR3 in DNA: TGTGCAAGTCGCTTAGCCGTAAAGCCCCAGCATTTT.

The chain has TRBV5-1 and TRBJ2-2; 9 bases are a match to TRBD1. The CDR3 has 16 amino acids. CDR1 and CDR2 from the germline V gene are SGHRS and YFSETQ. V was pared by 2 bases and J by 4 bases, with 6 bases of the junction left unmatched. The CDR3, as DNA: TGCGCCAGCAGCTTTACAGGGGGCGGATTCACCGGGGAGCTGTTTTTT. Its protein is CASSFTGGGFTGELFF. Looking up the rest from reference TRBV5-1 and TRBJ2-2 gives the full variable domain: KAGVTQTPRYLIKTRGQQVTLSCSPISGHRSVSWYQQTPGQGLQFLFEYFSETQRNKGNFPGRFSGRQFSNSRSEMNVSTLELGDSALYLCASSFTGGGFTGELFFGEGSRLTVL.

This clonotype was seen ten or more times. This chain uses TRBV28 with TRBJ2-3, with D unresolved. Trimming pared 3 bases from V and 9 bases from J, leaving 10 bases between. CDR3 size: 12 residues. The germline V gene has CDR1 MDHEN and CDR2 SYDVKM. CDR3 sequence (DNA): TGTGCCAGCAGTTTGTCCGAAGTCACGCAGTATTTT. Protein: CASSLSEVTQYF.

The rearrangement joins TRBV20-1 to TRBJ1-4; 9 bases line up with TRBD1. V shed 5 bases, J shed 6 bases, and the junction held 13 bases outside the gene matches. There are 16 residues in the CDR3. Germline loops: CDR1 DFQATT, CDR2 SNEGSKA (reference sequence). The CDR3 spells CSAVRFTGGAYEKLFF. The DNA for the CDR3 is TGCAGTGCTGTCAGATTTACAGGGGGCGCCTATGAAAAACTGTTTTTT.

The gene calls are TRBV6-2 or TRBV6-3 and TRBJ2-3; D could derive from TRBD1 or TRBD2 (6 bases each). This CDR3 is 12 amino acids long. Trimming left V 6 bases short and J 7 bases short, with 11 bases between. The germline CDR1 and CDR2 sequences are MNHEY and SVGEGT. CDR3 coding DNA: TGTGCCAGCAGAAAGGGGGACTATACGCAGTATTTT. Its protein is CASRKGDYTQYF.

V gene TRBV6-2 or TRBV6-3 combines with J gene TRBJ2-1, with D possibly TRBD2 on 5 matching bases. This CDR3 has 17 residues. The germline V gene encodes CDR1 MNHEY and CDR2 SVGEGT. Trimming took off 2 bases at V and 5 bases at J, with 19 bases between the two ends. The CDR3 region has the DNA TGTGCCAGCAGTTACCCCACCGGAAGGGAGCGCCACAATGAGCAGTTCTTC. This translates into CASSYPTGRERHNEQFF.

This clonotype was seen repeatedly, ten times or more. V usage is TRBV2 and J usage is TRBJ1-2; possibly TRBD1 for D (5 bases). Trimming shortened V by 8 bases and J by 5 bases, and 15 bases separated the two germline ends. The germline V gene encodes CDR1 SNHLY and CDR2 FYNNEI. The CDR3 is 13 amino acids. CDR3 in amino acids: CASGAGLEYGYTF. In DNA, the CDR3 is TGTGCCAGCGGGGCAGGCCTTGAGTATGGCTACACCTTC.